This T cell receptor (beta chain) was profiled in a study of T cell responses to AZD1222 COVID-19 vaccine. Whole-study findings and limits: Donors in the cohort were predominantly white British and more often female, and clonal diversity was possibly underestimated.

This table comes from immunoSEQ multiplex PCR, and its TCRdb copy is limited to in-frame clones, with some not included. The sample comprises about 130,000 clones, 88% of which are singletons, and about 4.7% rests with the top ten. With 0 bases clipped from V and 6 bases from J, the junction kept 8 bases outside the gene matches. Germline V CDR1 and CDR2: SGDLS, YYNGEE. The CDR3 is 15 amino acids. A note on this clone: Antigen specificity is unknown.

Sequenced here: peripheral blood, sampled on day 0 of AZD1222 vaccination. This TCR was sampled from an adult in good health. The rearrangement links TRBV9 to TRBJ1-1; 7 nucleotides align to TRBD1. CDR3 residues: CASSVGDSPVPEAFF. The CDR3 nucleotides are TGTGCCAGCAGCGTAGGGGACAGCCCGGTGCCTGAAGCTTTCTTT. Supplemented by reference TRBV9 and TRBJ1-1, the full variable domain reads DSGVTQTPKHLITATGQRVTLRCSPRSGDLSVYWYQQSLDQGLQFLIQYYNGEERAKGNILERFSAQQFPDLHSELNLSSLELGDSALYFCASSVGDSPVPEAFFGQGTRLTVV.